This T cell receptor (beta chain) was retrieved from a study of shared clonotypes between healthy human individuals. Study-level results: Four donors had approximately 4.6% of their naive CD4 clonotypes in common.

About this clone: Its antigen remains unknown.

Deep-level running was used for the assay. Produced via immunoSEQ multiplex PCR; TCRdb's table is partial and in-frame only. The sample records fewer than 1 million clones, approximately 96% being singletons. Per germline, CDR1 SGDLS and CDR2 YYNGEE. The CDR3 sequence is 15 residues long. With V trimmed by 0 bases and J by 4 bases, 6 bases remained unmatched. CD45RO negativity and positive selection for CCR7 defined naive CD8 cells, a population that excluded terminally differentiated effector memory CD45RA+ cells. This receptor was obtained from a man aged 30 to 39 in good health. V is TRBV9 and J is TRBJ2-7; 8 nucleotides agree with TRBD2. Sequencing used naive CD8+ T cells sorted from blood. This CDR3 reads CASSVAGLAEYEQYF. DNA of the CDR3: TGTGCCAGCAGCGTAGCAGGACTAGCCGAGTACGAGCAGTACTTC. The full variable domain, with the rest looked up from reference TRBV9 and TRBJ2-7, is DSGVTQTPKHLITATGQRVTLRCSPRSGDLSVYWYQQSLDQGLQFLIQYYNGEERAKGNILERFSAQQFPDLHSELNLSSLELGDSALYFCASSVAGLAEYEQYFGPGTRLTVT.